The 30 T cell receptor beta chains reported below all come from one sample, sequenced in a study of T cell clones after liver transplantation. The antigens these receptors bind are not known. Measured with immunoSEQ multiplex PCR; TCRdb has only the in-frame clones, and not every one. The sample lists about 1,300 clones, roughly 29% occurring once. Sequencing of dividing CFSE-low cells from the MLR defined alloreactive TCRbeta sequences. Material for sequencing was CD8+ T cells from PBMCs cultured with third-party cells. The receptors here all came from a human patient who received a liver transplant. Some T cells may originate from the graft donor.

The V call is TRBV7-9, the J call TRBJ1-2; 8 nucleotides line up with TRBD1. V was pared by 5 bases and J by 2 bases, with 10 bases of the junction left unmatched. This CDR3 has 16 residues. Germline CDR1 SEHNR, CDR2 FQNEAQ (reference sequence). CDR3 sequence (DNA): TGTGCCAGCAGCGGACCCCCGGGACAGGCAAACTATGGCTACACCTTC. Amino acids: CASSGPPGQANYGYTF.

This clone is categorized as medium-sized (0.01 to 0.1%). The chain uses TRBV7-9 and TRBJ2-5, with 8 bases matching TRBD1. CDR3 length: 13 amino acids. The V gene end was trimmed by 10 bases and the J gene end by 5 bases; junction bases not matched to a gene: 9. Looked up from germline, CDR1 is SEHNR and CDR2 is FQNEAQ (reference sequence). Here the CDR3 DNA reads TGTGCCACAAAGGCAGGGGGCATCGAGACCCAGTACTTC. Protein product: CATKAGGIETQYF.

This clone is medium-sized (0.01 to 0.1%) by share. V usage is TRBV25-1 and J usage is TRBJ2-1; 8 bases line up with TRBD2. Trimming took 7 bases from V and 6 from J; bases not matched to a gene: 11. Germline CDR1 is MGHDK and CDR2 is SYGVNS. CDR3 length equals 15 residues. The CDR3 DNA follows: TGTGCCAGCACGGGACTTTCGGGAGGGCCCAATGAGCAGTTCTTC. It is translated as CASTGLSGGPNEQFF.

For this clone: This likely came from a read error, as a far larger clone is one base away. The V call is TRBV9, the J call TRBJ2-7; 7 bases match TRBD1. Trimming removed 3 bases from V and 6 bases from J; junction bases left unmatched: 9. This CDR3 has 14 amino acids. CDR1 is SGDLS and CDR2 is YYNGEE in the germline V gene. CDR3 DNA sequence: TGTGCCAGCAGCGGAGGGGGACAGCTGTTCGAGCAGTACTTC. Its translation is CASSGGGQLFEQYF.

Details on this clone: One end of the junction does not line up with germline, which may come from a read error. The chain uses TRBV27 and TRBJ2-7; 11 bases fit TRBD1. The CDR3 is made up of 14 amino acids. The germline CDR1 and CDR2 sequences are MNHEY and SMNVEV (reference sequence). The DNA for the CDR3 is TGTGCCAACAGTTGGACAGGGGGCTTATACGAGCAGTACTTC. Translated: CANSWTGGLYEQYF.

This clone came up a few times. The V call is TRBV7-6, the J call TRBJ1-6; D possibly corresponds to TRBD1 (6 bases). Germline CDR1 reads SGHVS; CDR2 reads FNYEAQ. There are 15 residues in the CDR3. Trimming pared 1 base from V and 12 bases from J, leaving 16 bases between. The CDR3 region has the DNA TGTGCCAGCAGCTTAGATCCCAGGGGCGCAGAACCCCTCCACTTT. Protein product: CASSLDPRGAEPLHF.

This clone appeared a few times. The chain is built from TRBV27 and TRBJ2-7; D tentatively fits TRBD1 or TRBD2 (6 bases each). Between the trimmed V and J ends, which lost 6 bases and 6 bases, there was a span of 18 bases. The germline CDR1 and CDR2 sequences are MNHEY and SMNVEV (reference sequence). CDR3 length: 14 residues. The CDR3: CASSEGGDAVEQYF. The CDR3 DNA reads as TGTGCCAGCAGCGAGGGGGGCGACGCAGTCGAGCAGTACTTC.

This clone is deemed large. The genes are TRBV19 and TRBJ2-7; 10 positions match TRBD2. V dropped 1 base and J dropped 4; count of bases not matched to a gene: 7. Germline V gives CDR1 LNHDA, CDR2 SQIVND (reference sequence). CDR3 length: 16 amino acids. The CDR3 is CASSIGPAGGPYEQYF. The CDR3 DNA sequence: TGTGCCAGTAGTATAGGACCAGCGGGGGGGCCATACGAGCAGTACTTC. Full variable domain (remainder filled in from reference TRBV19 and TRBJ2-7): DGGITQSPKYLFRKEGQNVTLSCEQNLNHDAMYWYRQDPGQGLRLIYYSQIVNDFQKGDIAEGYSVSREKKESFPLTVTSAQKNPTAFYLCASSIGPAGGPYEQYFGPGTRLTVT.

This clone was found a few times. The V gene is TRBV4-2, the J gene TRBJ2-7, with TRBD2 as a possible D gene (6 bases). This CDR3 region has 17 residues. Trimming took off 5 bases at V and 1 base at J, with 21 bases between the two ends. The germline gives CDR1 LGHNA, CDR2 YNFKEQ. For the CDR3, the DNA is TGTGCCAGCAGCTCCCCCCCGGGGGAGGCAGGGTCCTACGAGCAGTACTTC. It specifies CASSSPPGEAGSYEQYF.

This rearrangement joins TRBV4-2 to TRBJ2-1; a possible D gene is TRBD2 (6 bases). The CDR3 covers 15 residues. V lost 5 bases and J lost 6, with 17 bases in between. From germline, CDR1 is LGHNA and CDR2 YNFKEQ. The CDR3 DNA follows: TGTGCCAGCAGCTTGCATCCGGGAGCCGCCAATGAGCAGTTCTTC. It translates to CASSLHPGAANEQFF.

The chain uses TRBV7-9 and TRBJ2-1; a possible D gene is TRBD2 (6 bases). The CDR3 contains 16 residues. With 5 bases removed from V and 1 base from J, the gap between germline ends came to 15 bases. Germline V gives CDR1 SEHNR, CDR2 FQNEAQ (reference sequence). The CDR3 protein is CASSPPLAFSYNEQFF. For the CDR3, the DNA is TGTGCCAGCAGCCCCCCCCTAGCGTTTTCCTACAATGAGCAGTTCTTC.

The CDR3 DNA reads TGTGCCAGCAGTTTCGAGGACTCGAATAGCAATCAGCCCCAGCATTTT. This sequence encodes CASSFEDSNSNQPQHF. The genes are TRBV6-8 and TRBJ1-5; D call uncertain. The CDR3 spans 16 residues. V lost 4 bases and J 0 bases, leaving 13 bases between the germline ends. Germline CDR1 and CDR2: MNHGY and SAAAGT.

Relative to its sample, this clone is large (0.1 to 1%). This chain uses TRBV4-1 with TRBJ2-7, with D maybe TRBD1 (6 bases). The V gene lost 4 bases and the J gene lost 5 bases, with 15 bases spanning the gap. CDR1 and CDR2 from the germline V gene are MGHRA and YSYEKL. The CDR3 covers 14 residues. The CDR3 nucleotides read TGCGCCAGCAGCCGCCTACAGGGCAGAGACGAGCAGTACTTC. Its translation is CASSRLQGRDEQYF.

This clone is deemed large. The chain is built from TRBV6-1 and TRBJ1-5; possibly TRBD1 for D (5 bases). Germline assignment: CDR1 MNHNS and CDR2 SASEGT. The CDR3 covers 16 residues. Deletions cut 1 base from V and 0 bases from J, with 10 bases between. The CDR3 sequence is CASSEEGWYSNQPQHF. The CDR3 region has the DNA TGTGCCAGCAGTGAAGAGGGGTGGTATAGCAATCAGCCCCAGCATTTT.

In its sample, this clone is large. CDR3 DNA: TGCGCCAGCAGCCTTAGAGCGGGGGCCTACAATGAGCAGTTCTTC. Amino acids: CASSLRAGAYNEQFF. The chain recombines TRBV4-1 with TRBJ2-1; 8 bases map to TRBD2. The V and J ends lost 4 bases and 2 bases, in that order; junction bases with no gene match: 4. Per germline, CDR1 MGHRA and CDR2 YSYEKL. This CDR3 has 15 residues.

This clone is labeled as large. Other DNA variants within this sample encode the same CDR3. The chain couples TRBV28 to TRBJ2-4; a weak D match, TRBD1 (5 bases). Germline loops: CDR1 MDHEN, CDR2 SYDVKM. The CDR3 is 13 amino acids. The V end was cut by 3 bases, the J end by 6 bases, with 9 bases between. CDR3 in amino acids: CASSLLQGNIQYF. The CDR3, as DNA: TGTGCCAGCAGTTTGCTGCAGGGAAACATTCAGTACTTC.

This clone occurred a few times. This clone may be a read error of a much larger clone one base away. V usage is TRBV7-9 and J usage is TRBJ2-3; 8 bases line up with TRBD2. The V and J ends lost 5 bases and 0 bases, in that order; junction bases with no gene match: 13. Germline assignment: CDR1 SEHNR and CDR2 FQNEAQ (reference sequence). This CDR3 spans 18 amino acids. CDR3 sequence reads: CASSAGRRGVDSTDTQYF. The DNA for the CDR3 is TGTGCCAGCAGCGCAGGCCGGCGGGGGGTCGATAGCACAGATACGCAGTATTTT.

V is TRBV27 and J is TRBJ2-1; D remains unclear. This CDR3 comprises 15 residues. Germline-derived CDR1 and CDR2 are MNHEY and SMNVEV (reference sequence). Trimming cost V 2 bases and J 2 bases, with 10 bases left between them. CDR3 amino acids: CASSLGVLAYNEQFF. DNA of the CDR3: TGTGCCAGCAGTTTAGGGGTGTTGGCCTACAATGAGCAGTTCTTC.

This clone is medium-sized within its sample. The chain carries TRBV7-9 and TRBJ1-4, with 9 bases identical to TRBD1. Germline V CDR1 and CDR2: SEHNR, FQNEAQ (reference sequence). CDR3 length: 15 amino acids. The trim removed 5 bases at V and 8 bases at J, leaving 9 bases unmatched. The CDR3 spells CASSDSGTGNEKLFF. For the CDR3, the DNA is TGTGCCAGCAGCGACTCCGGGACAGGGAACGAAAAACTGTTTTTT.

This clone was seen a few times. Given a far larger clone just one base away, this is likely a sequencing read error. This CDR3 is also generated by other DNA sequences in the sample. As DNA, the CDR3 is TGCGCCAGCAGCCAAGATGGGTCAGGGGGGACTGAAGCGTTCTTT. Protein sequence: CASSQDGSGGTEAFF. The J gene is TRBJ1-1, the V gene TRBV4-1; 7 bases align to TRBD1. CDR1 and CDR2 (germline): MGHRA, YSYEKL. The CDR3 is 15 amino acids.

This clone appeared a few times. The chain has TRBV28 and TRBJ2-7; D is ambiguous. V lost 3 bases, J lost 3 bases, and 9 bases lay in between. Germline V CDR1 and CDR2: MDHEN, SYDVKM. There are 13 residues in the CDR3. CDR3 amino acids: CASSLLRNYEQYF. In nucleotides, the CDR3 is TGTGCCAGCAGTTTGCTCAGAAACTACGAGCAGTACTTC.

This clone is labeled large. The genes are TRBV27 and TRBJ2-1; D gene uncertain. The CDR3 consists of 15 residues. Trimming took 3 bases from V and 2 from J, leaving 11 bases between them. Germline V lookup: CDR1 MNHEY, CDR2 SMNVEV (reference sequence). CDR3 sequence reads: CASSFGVAPYNEQFF. The CDR3 DNA is TGTGCCAGCAGTTTTGGAGTAGCCCCCTACAATGAGCAGTTCTTC.

This chain uses TRBV27 with TRBJ2-5, with D possibly matching TRBD1 (5 bases). The ends were cut back, 2 bases at V and 2 bases at J, with 9 bases in the middle. The V gene's germline CDR1 is MNHEY and CDR2 SMNVEV (reference sequence). The CDR3 covers 14 residues. The CDR3, as DNA: TGTGCCAGCAGTTTACGGACACCTCAAGAGACCCAGTACTTC. Encoded protein: CASSLRTPQETQYF.

This clone has more than one count but fewer than ten. This sequence joins TRBV27 and TRBJ2-3, with D uncertain. From germline, CDR1 is MNHEY and CDR2 SMNVEV (reference sequence). The V and J ends lost 5 bases and 0 bases respectively, with 6 bases between them. The CDR3 runs to 13 residues. Here the CDR3 reads CASSTPSTDTQYF. In DNA, the CDR3 is TGTGCCAGCAGTACCCCAAGCACAGATACGCAGTATTTT.

About this clone itself: This may be a read error: a much more frequent sequence differs by one nucleotide. The genes are TRBV19 and TRBJ2-5, with D tentatively TRBD1 (5 bases). TRBJ2-7 explains the end of the DNA better; the J call may be wrong. The CDR3 consists of 15 residues. In germline, CDR1 is LNHDA, CDR2 SQIVND (reference sequence). CDR3 nucleotide sequence: TGTGCCAGTAGTATAGGGGTTGGGGCTTCCTACGAGCAGTACTTC. Its translation: CASSIGVGASYEQYF.

This chain links TRBV5-5 with TRBJ1-2; D gene unclear. There are 11 residues in the CDR3. Trimming left V 3 bases short and J 6 bases short, with 6 bases between. Germline-derived CDR1 and CDR2 are SGHKS and YYEKEE (reference sequence). The CDR3 DNA reads TGTGCCAGCAGCTACCGGAATGGCTACACCTTC. It encodes CASSYRNGYTF.

This clone is termed medium-sized. The chain couples TRBV19 to TRBJ2-1; weak D call: TRBD2 (5 bases). V was clipped by 1 base and J by 6 bases, with 7 bases between them. Germline V CDR1 and CDR2: LNHDA, SQIVND (reference sequence). The CDR3 consists of 13 residues. In nucleotides, the CDR3 is TGTGCCAGTAGTATAGGAAGCGGCAATGAGCAGTTCTTC. It translates to CASSIGSGNEQFF.

The CDR3 reads CASSLSNLRTWDTGELFF. In DNA, the CDR3 is TGTGCCAGCAGTTTATCGAACCTAAGAACTTGGGACACCGGGGAGCTGTTTTTT. This sequence joins TRBV27 and TRBJ2-2; D gene ambiguous. The germline V gene has CDR1 MNHEY and CDR2 SMNVEV (reference sequence). The CDR3 runs 18 residues. V gave up 0 bases and J gave up 3 bases, with 17 bases separating them.

Turning to this clone: This could be a read error, since a much larger clone is one nucleotide away. This rearrangement joins TRBV4-2 to TRBJ1-2; weak D call: TRBD1 (6 bases). V was pared by 4 bases and J by 4 bases, with 13 bases between. CDR1 and CDR2 (germline): LGHNA, YNFKEQ. The CDR3 has 14 amino acids. In DNA form, the CDR3 reads TGTGCCAGCAGCCCTGTAGGGGGTAGCTATGGCTACACCTTC. Residues: CASSPVGGSYGYTF.

This clone is labeled large (0.1 to 1%). This rearrangement joins TRBV7-7 to TRBJ2-7, with TRBD2 matching over 10 bases. The V gene end was trimmed by 3 bases and the J gene end by 3 bases; junction bases not matched to a gene: 8. The CDR3 has 16 amino acids. Germline V gene lookup returns CDR1 SSHAT and CDR2 FNYEAQ (reference sequence). The CDR3 loop reads CASSLGLAGDGYEQYF. For the CDR3, the DNA is TGTGCCAGCAGCTTGGGCCTAGCGGGGGACGGCTACGAGCAGTACTTC.